This is a list of T cell receptor beta chains from one sample in a study of human T cells and chemical hapten exposure. One entry per CDR3 protein, called by TCRdb with MiXCR from the RACE reads. The table has 300,000 to 450,000 distinct CDR3 sequences, less than 6.5% seen once. The sample in question was whole blood, obtained in connection with sensitization to the hapten diphenylcyclopropenone (DPC). The receptors here all came from a woman aged 50 to 65 with alopecia areata. Some clones in this sample may be carry-over from other donors' samples. CDR3s include the opening cysteine and the closing phenylalanine or tryptophan. The order of the fields is V gene, D gene, J gene, clone size, CDR3 protein, CDR3 DNA. The D gene is left open where the match is weak. Rows may omit the clone size; those that give it use once, few, many or a size class.

v_call: TRBV7-2; d_call: -; j_call: TRBJ1-2; clone_size: -; cdr3_aa: CASSLENPVYGYTF; cdr3_nt: TGTGCCAGCAGCTTGGAGAATCCCGTTTATGGCTACACCTTC
v_call: TRBV6-1; d_call: -; j_call: TRBJ1-2; clone_size: -; cdr3_aa: CASSQSGDNYGYTF; cdr3_nt: TGTGCCAGCAGTCAATCCGGAGATAACTATGGCTACACCTTC
v_call: TRBV20-1; d_call: -; j_call: TRBJ2-5; clone_size: -; cdr3_aa: CSAPSMQSETQYF; cdr3_nt: TGCAGTGCTCCCTCTATGCAGTCGGAGACCCAGTACTTC
v_call: TRBV12-5; d_call: -; j_call: TRBJ1-1; clone_size: many; cdr3_aa: CASALNTEAFF; cdr3_nt: TGTGCTAGTGCTCTGAACACTGAAGCTTTCTTT
v_call: TRBV6-5; d_call: -; j_call: TRBJ1-1; clone_size: few; cdr3_aa: CASSYSEVTVVGTEACF; cdr3_nt: TGTGCCAGCAGTTACTCGGAGGTGACGGTTGTCGGCACTGAAGCTTGCTTT
v_call: TRBV9; d_call: -; j_call: TRBJ1-6; clone_size: -; cdr3_aa: CASSPAGRINSPLHF; cdr3_nt: TGTGCCAGCAGCCCGGCGGGACGGATAAATTCACCCCTCCACTTT
v_call: TRBV3-1; d_call: -; j_call: TRBJ1-2; clone_size: many; cdr3_aa: CASSLGPTYGYTF; cdr3_nt: TGTGCCAGCAGCCTAGGCCCAACTTATGGCTACACCTTC
v_call: TRBV5-1; d_call: -; j_call: TRBJ1-1; clone_size: -; cdr3_aa: CASSLGDNEAFF; cdr3_nt: TGCGCCAGCAGCTTGGGGGACAACGAAGCTTTCTTT
v_call: TRBV20-1; d_call: TRBD2; j_call: TRBJ2-7; clone_size: many; cdr3_aa: CSASSSGELYEQYF; cdr3_nt: TGCAGTGCTAGCTCCAGCGGGGAGTTGTACGAGCAGTACTTC
v_call: TRBV2; d_call: -; j_call: TRBJ2-3; clone_size: -; cdr3_aa: CASTSGAPLGTDTQYF; cdr3_nt: TGTGCCAGCACCTCCGGGGCTCCCCTCGGCACAGATACGCAGTATTTT
v_call: TRBV24-1; d_call: -; j_call: TRBJ2-7; clone_size: few; cdr3_aa: CATSDGLDPYEQYF; cdr3_nt: TGTGCCACCAGTGATGGCCTTGACCCCTACGAGCAGTACTTC
v_call: TRBV5-1; d_call: -; j_call: TRBJ2-4; clone_size: -; cdr3_aa: CASRPGDAKNIQYF; cdr3_nt: TGCGCCAGCAGGCCAGGAGACGCCAAAAACATTCAGTACTTC
v_call: TRBV20-1; d_call: TRBD2; j_call: TRBJ2-3; clone_size: many; cdr3_aa: CSARVGSGATDTQYF; cdr3_nt: TGCAGTGCTAGAGTGGGTAGCGGGGCCACAGATACGCAGTATTTT
v_call: TRBV6-5; d_call: TRBD2; j_call: TRBJ2-7; clone_size: many; cdr3_aa: CASRYLGGGLDEQYF; cdr3_nt: TGTGCCAGCAGATACCTCGGGGGGGGGCTAGACGAGCAGTACTTC
v_call: TRBV6-5; d_call: TRBD2; j_call: TRBJ2-1; clone_size: -; cdr3_aa: CASSYSGLAGIYNEQFF; cdr3_nt: TGTGCCAGCAGTTACTCGGGACTAGCGGGAATCTACAATGAGCAGTTCTTC
v_call: TRBV4-2; d_call: -; j_call: TRBJ2-7; clone_size: many; cdr3_aa: CASSQGGVGEQYF; cdr3_nt: TGTGCCAGCAGCCAAGGGGGGGTCGGAGAGCAGTACTTC
v_call: TRBV10-3; d_call: -; j_call: TRBJ2-1; clone_size: -; cdr3_aa: CAISESSDEQFF; cdr3_nt: TGTGCCATCAGTGAGTCGTCGGATGAGCAGTTCTTC